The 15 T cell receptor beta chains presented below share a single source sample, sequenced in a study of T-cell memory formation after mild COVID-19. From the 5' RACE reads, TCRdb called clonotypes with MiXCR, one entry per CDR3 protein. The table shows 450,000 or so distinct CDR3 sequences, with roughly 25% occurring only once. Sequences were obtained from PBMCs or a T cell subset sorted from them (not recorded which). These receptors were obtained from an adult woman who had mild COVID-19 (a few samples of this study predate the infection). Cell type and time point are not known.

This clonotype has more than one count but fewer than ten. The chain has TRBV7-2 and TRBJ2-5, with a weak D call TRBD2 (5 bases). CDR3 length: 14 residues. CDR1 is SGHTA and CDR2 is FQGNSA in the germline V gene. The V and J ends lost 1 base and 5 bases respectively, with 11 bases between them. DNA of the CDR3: TGTGCCAGCAGCTTAGATTTTCGAGGGGAGACCCAGTACTTC. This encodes CASSLDFRGETQYF.

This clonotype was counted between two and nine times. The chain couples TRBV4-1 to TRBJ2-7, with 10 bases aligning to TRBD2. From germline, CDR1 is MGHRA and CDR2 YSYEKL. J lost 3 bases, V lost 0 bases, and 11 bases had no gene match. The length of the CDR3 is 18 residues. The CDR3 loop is CASSQDRVGVAGGYEQYF. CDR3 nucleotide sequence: TGCGCCAGCAGCCAAGATCGGGTTGGAGTAGCGGGGGGCTACGAGCAGTACTTC.

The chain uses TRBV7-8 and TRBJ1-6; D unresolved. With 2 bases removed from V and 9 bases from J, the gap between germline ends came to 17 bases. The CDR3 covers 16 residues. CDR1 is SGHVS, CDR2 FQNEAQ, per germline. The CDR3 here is CASSLLGPGEGSPLHF. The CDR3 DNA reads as TGTGCCAGCAGCTTATTAGGTCCAGGAGAGGGTTCACCCCTCCACTTT.

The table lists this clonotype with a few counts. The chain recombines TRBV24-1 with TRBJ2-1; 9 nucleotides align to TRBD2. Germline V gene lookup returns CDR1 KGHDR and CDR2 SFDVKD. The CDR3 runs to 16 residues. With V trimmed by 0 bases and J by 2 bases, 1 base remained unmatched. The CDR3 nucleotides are TGTGCCACCAGTGATTTGCCTAGCGGGGCCTACAATGAGCAGTTCTTC. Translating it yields CATSDLPSGAYNEQFF.

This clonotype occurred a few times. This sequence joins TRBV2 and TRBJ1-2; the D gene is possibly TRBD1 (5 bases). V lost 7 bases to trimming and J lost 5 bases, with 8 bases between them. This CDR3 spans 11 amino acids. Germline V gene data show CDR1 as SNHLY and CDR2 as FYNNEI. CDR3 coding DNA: TGTGCCAGCAAGAGGGGTTATGGCTACACCTTC. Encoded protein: CASKRGYGYTF.

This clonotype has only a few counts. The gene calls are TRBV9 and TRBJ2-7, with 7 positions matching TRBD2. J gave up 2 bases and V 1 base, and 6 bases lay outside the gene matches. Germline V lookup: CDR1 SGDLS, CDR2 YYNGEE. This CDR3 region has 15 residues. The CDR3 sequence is CASSVSPAGPYEQYF. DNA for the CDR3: TGTGCCAGCAGCGTATCCCCAGCGGGACCCTACGAGCAGTACTTC.

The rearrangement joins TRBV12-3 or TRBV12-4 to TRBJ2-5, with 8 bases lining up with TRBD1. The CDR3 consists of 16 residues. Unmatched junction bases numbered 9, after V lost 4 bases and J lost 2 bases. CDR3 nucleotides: TGTGCCAGCAGTTCTGACAGGGGTGGCCCTCAAGAGACCCAGTACTTC. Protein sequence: CASSSDRGGPQETQYF.

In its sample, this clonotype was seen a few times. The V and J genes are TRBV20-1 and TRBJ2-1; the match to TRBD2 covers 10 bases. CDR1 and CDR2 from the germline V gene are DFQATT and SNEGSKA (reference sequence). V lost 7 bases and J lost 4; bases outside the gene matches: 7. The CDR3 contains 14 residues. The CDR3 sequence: CSGAGLAAYNEQFF. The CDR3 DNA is TGCAGTGGCGCTGGACTAGCGGCATACAATGAGCAGTTCTTC.

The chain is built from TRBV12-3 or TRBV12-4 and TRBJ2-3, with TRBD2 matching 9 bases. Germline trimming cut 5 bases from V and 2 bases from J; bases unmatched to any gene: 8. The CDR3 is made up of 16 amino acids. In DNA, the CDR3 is TGTGCCAGCAGTATTAGCGGGAGACCACTCACAGATACGCAGTATTTT. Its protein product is CASSISGRPLTDTQYF.

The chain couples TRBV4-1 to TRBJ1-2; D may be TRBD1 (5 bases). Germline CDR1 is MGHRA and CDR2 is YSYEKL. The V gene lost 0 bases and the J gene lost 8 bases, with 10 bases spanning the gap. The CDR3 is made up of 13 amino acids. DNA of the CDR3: TGCGCCAGCAGCCAAGATTTAGCAGGGGGCTACACCTTC. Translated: CASSQDLAGGYTF.

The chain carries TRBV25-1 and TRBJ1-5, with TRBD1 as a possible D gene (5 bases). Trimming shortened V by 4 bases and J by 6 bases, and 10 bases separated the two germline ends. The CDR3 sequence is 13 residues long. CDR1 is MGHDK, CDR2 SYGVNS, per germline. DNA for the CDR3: TGTGCCAGCAGTGGTTCAGGGCGTCAGCCCCAGCATTTT. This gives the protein CASSGSGRQPQHF.

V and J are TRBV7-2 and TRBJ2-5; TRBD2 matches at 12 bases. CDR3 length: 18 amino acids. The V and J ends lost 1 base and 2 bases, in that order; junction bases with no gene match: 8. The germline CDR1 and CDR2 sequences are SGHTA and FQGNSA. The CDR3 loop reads CASSLEFLAGGLQETQYF. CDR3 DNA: TGTGCCAGCAGCTTAGAGTTTCTAGCGGGAGGGTTACAAGAGACCCAGTACTTC. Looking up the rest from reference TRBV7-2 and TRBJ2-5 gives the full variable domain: GAGVSQSPSNKVTEKGKDVELRCDPISGHTALYWYRQSLGQGLEFLIYFQGNSAPDKSGLPSDRFSAERTGGSVSTLTIQRTQQEDSAVYLCASSLEFLAGGLQETQYFGPGTRLLVL.

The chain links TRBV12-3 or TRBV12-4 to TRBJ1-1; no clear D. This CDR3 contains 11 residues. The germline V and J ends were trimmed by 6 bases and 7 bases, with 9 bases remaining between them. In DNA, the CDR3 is TGTGCCAGCAGCCCCCTGATTGAAGCTTTCTTT. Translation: CASSPLIEAFF.

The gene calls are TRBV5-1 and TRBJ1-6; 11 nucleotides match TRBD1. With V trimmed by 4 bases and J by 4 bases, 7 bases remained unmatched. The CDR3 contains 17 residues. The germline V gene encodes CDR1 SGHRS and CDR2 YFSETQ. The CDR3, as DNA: TGCGCCAGCAGCCTCGGACAGGGGGCCTCGTATAATTCACCCCTCCACTTT. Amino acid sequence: CASSLGQGASYNSPLHF.

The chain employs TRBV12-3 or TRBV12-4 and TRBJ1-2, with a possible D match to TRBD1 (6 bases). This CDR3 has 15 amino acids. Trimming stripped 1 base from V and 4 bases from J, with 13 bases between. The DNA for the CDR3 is TGTGCCAGCAGTTTAGGTGTCAGGGGCGGCTATGGCTACACCTTC. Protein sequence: CASSLGVRGGYGYTF.